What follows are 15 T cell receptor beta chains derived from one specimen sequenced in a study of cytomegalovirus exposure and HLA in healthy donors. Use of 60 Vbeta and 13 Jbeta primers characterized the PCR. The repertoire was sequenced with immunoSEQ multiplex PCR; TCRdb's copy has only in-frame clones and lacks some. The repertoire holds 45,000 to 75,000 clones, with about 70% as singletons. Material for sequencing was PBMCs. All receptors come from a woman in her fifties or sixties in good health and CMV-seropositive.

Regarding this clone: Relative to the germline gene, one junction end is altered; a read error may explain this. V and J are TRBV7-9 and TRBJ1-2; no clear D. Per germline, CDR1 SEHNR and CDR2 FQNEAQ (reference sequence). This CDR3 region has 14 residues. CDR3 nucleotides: TGTTCCAGCAGCTCCAGGTGGGAGGCCTATGGCTACACCTTC. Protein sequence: CSSSSRWEAYGYTF. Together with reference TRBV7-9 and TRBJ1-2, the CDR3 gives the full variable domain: DTGVSQNPRHKITKRGQNVTFRCDPISEHNRLYWYRQTLGQGPEFLTYFQNEAQLEKSRLLSDRFSAERPKGSFSTLEIQRTEQGDSAMYLCSSSSRWEAYGYTFGSGTRLTVV.

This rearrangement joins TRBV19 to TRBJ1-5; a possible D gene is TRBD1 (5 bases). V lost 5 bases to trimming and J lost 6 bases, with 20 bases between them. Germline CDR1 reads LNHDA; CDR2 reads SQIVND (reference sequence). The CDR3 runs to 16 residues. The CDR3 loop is CASSLETVGAPQPQHF. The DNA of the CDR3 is TGTGCCAGTAGTCTCGAGACAGTTGGGGCGCCTCAGCCCCAGCATTTT. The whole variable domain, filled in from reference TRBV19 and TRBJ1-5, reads DGGITQSPKYLFRKEGQNVTLSCEQNLNHDAMYWYRQDPGQGLRLIYYSQIVNDFQKGDIAEGYSVSREKKESFPLTVTSAQKNPTAFYLCASSLETVGAPQPQHFGDGTRLSIL.

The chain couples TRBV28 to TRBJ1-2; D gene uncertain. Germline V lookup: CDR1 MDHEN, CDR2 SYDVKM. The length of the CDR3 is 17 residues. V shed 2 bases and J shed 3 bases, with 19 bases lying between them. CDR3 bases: TGTGCCAGCAGTTTAAGGAGGGTGGCAGGTTGGGACTATGGCTACACCTTC. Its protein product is CASSLRRVAGWDYGYTF.

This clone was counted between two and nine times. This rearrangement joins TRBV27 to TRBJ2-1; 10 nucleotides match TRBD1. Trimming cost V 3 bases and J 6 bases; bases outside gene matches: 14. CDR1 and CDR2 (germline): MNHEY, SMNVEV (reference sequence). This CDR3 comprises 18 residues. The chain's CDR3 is CASSFGDWYRTGGNEQFF. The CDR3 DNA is TGTGCCAGCAGTTTTGGGGATTGGTATCGGACAGGGGGCAATGAGCAGTTCTTC.

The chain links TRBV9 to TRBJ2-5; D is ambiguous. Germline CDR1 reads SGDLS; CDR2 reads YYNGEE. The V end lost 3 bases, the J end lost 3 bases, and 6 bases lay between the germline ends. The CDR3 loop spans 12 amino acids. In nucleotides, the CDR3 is TGTGCCAGCAGCGCGACAAAAGAGACCCAGTACTTC. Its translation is CASSATKETQYF.

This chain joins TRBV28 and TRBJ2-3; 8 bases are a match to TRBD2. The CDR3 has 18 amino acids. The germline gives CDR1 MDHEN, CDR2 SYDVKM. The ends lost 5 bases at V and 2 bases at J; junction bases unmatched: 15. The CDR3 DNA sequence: TGTGCCAGCAGTCCGATATTCAGCTTGCGGGGGGACACAGATACGCAGTATTTT. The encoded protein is CASSPIFSLRGDTDTQYF.

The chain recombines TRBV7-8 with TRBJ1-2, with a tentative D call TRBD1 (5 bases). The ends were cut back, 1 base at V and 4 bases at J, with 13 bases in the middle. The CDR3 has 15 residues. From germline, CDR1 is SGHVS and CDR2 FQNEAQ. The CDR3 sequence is CASSLEGPSPYGYTF. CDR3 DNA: TGTGCCAGCAGCTTAGAGGGGCCCTCCCCCTATGGCTACACCTTC.

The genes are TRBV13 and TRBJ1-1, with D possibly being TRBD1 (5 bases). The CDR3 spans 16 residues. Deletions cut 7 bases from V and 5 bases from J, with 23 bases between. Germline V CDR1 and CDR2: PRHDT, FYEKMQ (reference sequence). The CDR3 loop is CASTPGSGWGETEAFF. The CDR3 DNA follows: TGTGCCAGCACCCCGGGGTCAGGGTGGGGGGAGACTGAAGCTTTCTTT.

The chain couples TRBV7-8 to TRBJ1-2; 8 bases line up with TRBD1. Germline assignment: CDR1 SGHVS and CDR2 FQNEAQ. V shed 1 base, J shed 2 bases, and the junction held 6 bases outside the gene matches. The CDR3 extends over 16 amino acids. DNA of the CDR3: TGTGCCAGCAGCTTAGTGCCGGCAGGGGGCAACTATGGCTACACCTTC. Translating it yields CASSLVPAGGNYGYTF.

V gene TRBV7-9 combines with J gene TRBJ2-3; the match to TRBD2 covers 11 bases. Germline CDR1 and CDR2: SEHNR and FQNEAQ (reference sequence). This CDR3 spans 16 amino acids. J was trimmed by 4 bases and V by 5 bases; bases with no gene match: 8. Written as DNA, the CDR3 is TGTGCCAGCAGCAGTCTTCTAGCGGGGGGAGCAGATACGCAGTATTTT. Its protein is CASSSLLAGGADTQYF.

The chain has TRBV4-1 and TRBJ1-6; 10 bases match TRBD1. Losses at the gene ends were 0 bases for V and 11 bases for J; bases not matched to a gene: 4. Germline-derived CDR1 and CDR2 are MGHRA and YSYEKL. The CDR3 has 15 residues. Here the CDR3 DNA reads TGCGCCAGCAGCCAAGATGGGACAGGGGTCCCACCCCTCCACTTT. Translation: CASSQDGTGVPPLHF.

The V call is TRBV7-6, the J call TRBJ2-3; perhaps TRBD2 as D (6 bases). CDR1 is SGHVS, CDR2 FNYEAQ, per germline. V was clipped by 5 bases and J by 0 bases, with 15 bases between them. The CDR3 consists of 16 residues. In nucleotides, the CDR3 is TGTGCCAGCAGCCACCCAGCGGCGGGGAGCACAGATACGCAGTATTTT. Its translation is CASSHPAAGSTDTQYF.

The CDR3 region has the DNA TGTGCCAGCAGCCAAGATAACAGTCAAGAGACCCAGTACTTC. This codes for CASSQDNSQETQYF. The rearrangement uses TRBV4-2 and TRBJ2-5; D is undetermined. Germline V gives CDR1 LGHNA, CDR2 YNFKEQ. The CDR3 length is 14 residues. The ends were cut back, 0 bases at V and 2 bases at J, with 7 bases in the middle.

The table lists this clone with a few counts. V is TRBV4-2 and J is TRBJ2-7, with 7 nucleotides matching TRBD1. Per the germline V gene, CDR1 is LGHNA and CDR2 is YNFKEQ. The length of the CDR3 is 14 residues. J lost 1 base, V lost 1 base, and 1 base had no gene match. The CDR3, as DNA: TGTGCCAGCAGCCAAGGGGGACAGTCCTACGAGCAGTACTTC. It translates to CASSQGGQSYEQYF.

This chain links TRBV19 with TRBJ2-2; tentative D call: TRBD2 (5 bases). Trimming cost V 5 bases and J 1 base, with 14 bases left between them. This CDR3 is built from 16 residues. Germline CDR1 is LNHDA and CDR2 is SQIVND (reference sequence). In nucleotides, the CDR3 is TGTGCCAGTAGTTCGCGAGAGGGATGGAACACCGGGGAGCTGTTTTTT. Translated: CASSSREGWNTGELFF.